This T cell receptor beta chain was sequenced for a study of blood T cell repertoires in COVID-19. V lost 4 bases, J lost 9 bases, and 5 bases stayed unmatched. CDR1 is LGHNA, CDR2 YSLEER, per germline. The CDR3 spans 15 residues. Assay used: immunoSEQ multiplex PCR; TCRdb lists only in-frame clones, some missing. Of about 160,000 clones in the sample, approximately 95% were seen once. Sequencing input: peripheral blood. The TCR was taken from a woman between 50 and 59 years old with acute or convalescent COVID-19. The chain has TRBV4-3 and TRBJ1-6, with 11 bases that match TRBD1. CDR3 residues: CASSLTDRGRSPLHF. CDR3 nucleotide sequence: TGCGCCAGCAGCCTCACGGACAGGGGGCGTTCACCCCTCCACTTT.